The 24 T cell receptor beta chains below all came from one sample that was sequenced in a study of PD-1 blockade in classical Hodgkin lymphoma. Noted time point: cycle 4 day 1 (C4D1), after more than 5 weeks of nivolumab. Exposure to brentuximab vedotin varied, and each patient had relapsed following autologous stem cell transplantation. Magnetic negative selection isolated CD8+ T cells from thawed PBMCs. Method: immunoSEQ multiplex PCR; TCRdb's copy keeps in-frame clones and lacks some. The sample holds about 20,000 clones, roughly 82% seen once. This specimen consisted of CD8+ T cells from blood, obtained before the fourth cycle of nivolumab. These TCRs come from a human donor with classical Hodgkin lymphoma.

This sequence joins TRBV9 and TRBJ1-5; D ambiguous. V lost 0 bases, J lost 0 bases, and 4 bases lay in between. The germline CDR1 and CDR2 sequences are SGDLS and YYNGEE. The CDR3 spans 14 residues. The CDR3 loop reads CASSVGYSNQPQHF. The DNA of the CDR3 is TGTGCCAGCAGCGTAGGCTATAGCAATCAGCCCCAGCATTTT.

This clone was recorded only once. V usage is TRBV4-3 and J usage is TRBJ1-4; D possibly corresponds to TRBD1 (5 bases). The CDR3 loop spans 16 amino acids. With 0 bases removed from V and 1 base from J, the gap between germline ends came to 9 bases. Germline values: CDR1 LGHNA, CDR2 YSLEER. This chain's CDR3 is CASSQDGGGTNEKLFF. CDR3 nucleotide sequence: TGCGCCAGCAGCCAAGATGGGGGGGGAACTAATGAAAAACTGTTTTTT.

This rearrangement joins TRBV6-8 to TRBJ2-2; TRBD1 is a possible D gene (6 bases). The V end lost 9 bases, the J end lost 3 bases, and 23 bases lay between the germline ends. This CDR3 is 17 amino acids long. Germline values: CDR1 MNHGY, CDR2 SAAAGT. The CDR3 spells CARLNREGRFYTGELFF. CDR3 in DNA: TGTGCCAGGCTGAACAGGGAAGGGCGGTTTTACACCGGGGAGCTGTTTTTT.

This chain links TRBV5-5 with TRBJ2-7; D not certain. Trimming removed 0 bases at V and 5 bases at J, with 30 bases between. The CDR3 has 20 residues. Germline V CDR1 and CDR2: SGHKS, YYEKEE (reference sequence). The CDR3 sequence is CASSLEEETLWPWLCDEQYF. CDR3 bases: TGTGCCAGCAGCTTGGAAGAGGAGACCCTGTGGCCTTGGCTATGTGACGAGCAGTACTTC.

There are a few counts of this clone. CDR3 protein: CASRRDISNTGELFF. Here the CDR3 DNA reads TGTGCCAGCAGACGAGACATTTCGAACACCGGGGAGCTGTTTTTT. The chain links TRBV27 to TRBJ2-2; D unclear. Germline CDR1 is MNHEY and CDR2 is SMNVEV (reference sequence). Trimming removed 6 bases at V and 0 bases at J, with 11 bases between. This CDR3 region has 15 residues.

The genes are TRBV7-2 and TRBJ1-5; no clear D gene. From germline, CDR1 is SGHTA and CDR2 FQGNSA. Deletions cut 5 bases from V and 8 bases from J, with 10 bases between. The CDR3 has 12 residues. CDR3 region: CASSPPGEPQHF. The DNA of the CDR3 is TGTGCCAGCAGCCCCCCGGGTGAGCCCCAGCATTTT. Using reference TRBV7-2 and TRBJ1-5 for the parts outside the CDR3, the full variable domain is GAGVSQSPSNKVTEKGKDVELRCDPISGHTALYWYRQSLGQGLEFLIYFQGNSAPDKSGLPSDRFSAERTGGSVSTLTIQRTQQEDSAVYLCASSPPGEPQHFGDGTRLSIL.

This clone has a single count. V is TRBV6-1 and J is TRBJ2-7; no reliable D call. Trimming shortened V by 6 bases and J by 4 bases, and 10 bases separated the two germline ends. Germline V lookup: CDR1 MNHNS, CDR2 SASEGT. This CDR3 has 12 residues. As DNA, the CDR3 is TGTGCCAGCAGCCCACCCGGGTACGAGCAGTACTTC. Its translation: CASSPPGYEQYF.

The chain combines TRBV5-6 with TRBJ1-2; D possibly corresponds to TRBD1 (6 bases). Deletions cut 5 bases from V and 2 bases from J, with 16 bases between. The germline V gene encodes CDR1 SGHDT and CDR2 YYEEEE. This CDR3 is 15 amino acids long. The CDR3 nucleotides read TGTGCCAGCAGGGGCCAGGGGTCTCCCAACTATGGCTACACCTTC. Translating gives CASRGQGSPNYGYTF.

The chain couples TRBV7-9 to TRBJ2-3; no reliable D call. The CDR3 has 14 residues. Germline lookup yields CDR1 SEHNR and CDR2 FQNEAQ (reference sequence). V lost 4 bases and J 4 bases, leaving 12 bases between the germline ends. In DNA form, the CDR3 reads TGTGCCAGCAGCTCACCAGAAACTCCAGATACGCAGTATTTT. Amino acid sequence: CASSSPETPDTQYF.

The chain has TRBV19 and TRBJ2-1; 11 bases are a match to TRBD1. The V gene's germline CDR1 is LNHDA and CDR2 SQIVND (reference sequence). Losses at the gene ends were 5 bases for V and 7 bases for J; bases not matched to a gene: 7. The CDR3 has 15 residues. The CDR3 loop reads CASSAWDRGGNEQFF. CDR3 in DNA: TGTGCCAGTAGTGCATGGGACAGGGGGGGAAATGAGCAGTTCTTC. The full variable domain, rest sourced from reference TRBV19 and TRBJ2-1, is DGGITQSPKYLFRKEGQNVTLSCEQNLNHDAMYWYRQDPGQGLRLIYYSQIVNDFQKGDIAEGYSVSREKKESFPLTVTSAQKNPTAFYLCASSAWDRGGNEQFFGPGTRLTVL.

The chain joins TRBV30 to TRBJ2-7; D might be TRBD2 (5 bases). Germline lookup yields CDR1 GTSNPN and CDR2 SVGIG (reference sequence). This CDR3 is built from 15 residues. V shed 5 bases and J shed 0 bases, with 17 bases lying between them. The CDR3 nucleotides are TGTGCCTGGGAGACACCTGACTACGCCTCCTACGAGCAGTACTTC. It translates to CAWETPDYASYEQYF.

Here the CDR3 reads CASPAPRGEKLFF. The CDR3 nucleotides are TGTGCCAGCCCCGCACCTCGTGGGGAAAAACTGTTTTTT. V is TRBV25-1 and J is TRBJ1-4; no definite D call. The CDR3 totals 13 residues. V was shortened by 8 bases and J by 8 bases, with 15 bases between the two germline ends. Germline V gene lookup returns CDR1 MGHDK and CDR2 SYGVNS.

This clone came up once. The chain has TRBV7-8 and TRBJ2-2; 8 bases map to TRBD2. V shed 5 bases, J shed 0 bases, and the junction held 8 bases outside the gene matches. Germline V gene lookup returns CDR1 SGHVS and CDR2 FQNEAQ. The CDR3 is made up of 17 amino acids. The CDR3: CASSLQSGGPNTGELFF. In DNA, the CDR3 is TGTGCCAGCAGCCTCCAATCGGGGGGGCCGAACACCGGGGAGCTGTTTTTT. Together with reference TRBV7-8 and TRBJ2-2, the CDR3 gives the full variable domain: GAGVSQSPRYKVAKRGQDVALRCDPISGHVSLFWYQQALGQGPEFLTYFQNEAQLDKSGLPSDRFFAERPEGSVSTLKIQRTQQEDSAVYLCASSLQSGGPNTGELFFGEGSRLTVL.

Concerning this clone itself: Other DNA sequences in the sample encode the same CDR3. The V and J genes are TRBV4-2 and TRBJ2-5, with TRBD2 matching 8 bases. Trimming took 0 bases from V and 4 from J; bases not matched to a gene: 4. The CDR3 extends over 15 amino acids. The germline gives CDR1 LGHNA, CDR2 YNFKEQ. The CDR3 is CASSQEIAGLETQYF. In nucleotides, the CDR3 is TGTGCCAGCAGCCAAGAAATAGCGGGGCTAGAGACCCAGTACTTC.

J is TRBJ1-2 and V is TRBV5-1, with TRBD1 matching 7 bases. CDR3 length equals 14 residues. Germline trimming cut 4 bases from V and 5 bases from J; bases unmatched to any gene: 8. Germline V lookup: CDR1 SGHRS, CDR2 YFSETQ. CDR3 loop: CASSPWTGGYGYTF. CDR3 nucleotides: TGCGCCAGCAGCCCTTGGACAGGAGGATATGGCTACACCTTC.

The chain joins TRBV5-1 to TRBJ1-1, with a possible D match to TRBD1 (6 bases). Deletions cut 0 bases from V and 0 bases from J, with 12 bases between. The CDR3 totals 16 residues. Germline CDR1 reads SGHRS; CDR2 reads YFSETQ. The CDR3 spells CASSLVGGTMNTEAFF. The CDR3 DNA reads as TGCGCCAGCAGCTTGGTGGGGGGCACCATGAACACTGAAGCTTTCTTT.

The V and J genes are TRBV2 and TRBJ1-1; no definite D call. The ends were cut back, 5 bases at V and 2 bases at J, with 6 bases in the middle. The CDR3 sequence is 12 residues long. CDR1 SNHLY and CDR2 FYNNEI come from the germline V gene. CDR3 sequence (DNA): TGTGCCAGCAGTTACGGTAACACTGAAGCTTTCTTT. Its translation is CASSYGNTEAFF.

The chain recombines TRBV5-6 with TRBJ2-7; no firm D call. The V gene's germline CDR1 is SGHDT and CDR2 YYEEEE. V was pared by 4 bases and J by 5 bases, with 16 bases between. The CDR3 has 14 residues. In DNA form, the CDR3 reads TGTGCCAGCAGCCCCGGGCAAAATCAAGACGAGCAGTACTTC. It specifies CASSPGQNQDEQYF.

This sequence joins TRBV6-4 and TRBJ2-7; perhaps D is TRBD1 or TRBD2 (5 bases each). Germline-derived CDR1 and CDR2 are MRHNA and SNTAGT. Trimming took 9 bases from V and 4 from J, leaving 25 bases between them. The CDR3 extends over 16 amino acids. The CDR3 sequence is CARGKKGRKEHYEQYF. As DNA, the CDR3 is TGTGCCAGGGGCAAGAAGGGACGGAAAGAACATTACGAGCAGTACTTC.

This clone was counted once. This sequence joins TRBV28 and TRBJ2-7, with 8 bases aligning to TRBD2. Losses at the gene ends were 6 bases for V and 1 base for J; bases not matched to a gene: 5. Germline assignment: CDR1 MDHEN and CDR2 SYDVKM. The CDR3 loop spans 14 amino acids. CDR3 nucleotide sequence: TGTGCCAGCAGCGGGAGGGCCTTTTCCTACGAGCAGTACTTC. Amino acids: CASSGRAFSYEQYF.

Remarks on this clone: Other DNA sequences in this sample translate to the same CDR3. The chain carries TRBV12-5 and TRBJ1-1; TRBD1 is a possible D gene (5 bases). Germline V lookup: CDR1 LGHNT, CDR2 FRNRAP. V lost 0 bases and J 2 bases, leaving 10 bases between the germline ends. This CDR3 has 15 amino acids. The CDR3 protein is CASGLVLGGNTEAFF. CDR3 nucleotide sequence: TGTGCTAGTGGTTTGGTACTGGGGGGTAACACTGAAGCTTTCTTT.

This chain joins TRBV2 and TRBJ2-5; no firm D call. The CDR3 runs 14 residues. In germline, CDR1 is SNHLY, CDR2 FYNNEI. V shed 6 bases and J shed 3 bases, with 14 bases lying between them. CDR3 protein: CASRPPGSEETQYF. The DNA for the CDR3 is TGTGCCAGCAGGCCGCCTGGGTCGGAAGAGACCCAGTACTTC.

This sequence joins TRBV4-3 and TRBJ1-4; 9 bases map to TRBD1. CDR1 is LGHNA, CDR2 YSLEER, per germline. V was pared by 0 bases and J by 2 bases, with 1 base of the junction left unmatched. This CDR3 contains 16 residues. For the CDR3, the DNA is TGCGCCAGCAGCCAAGATGGGACAGGGACTAATGAAAAACTGTTTTTT. Its translation is CASSQDGTGTNEKLFF.

The chain recombines TRBV7-2 with TRBJ1-3; D is undetermined. The length of the CDR3 is 13 residues. The germline gives CDR1 SGHTA, CDR2 FQGNSA. Trimming removed 7 bases at V and 4 bases at J, with 11 bases between. CDR3 DNA sequence: TGTGCCAGCACTACTAAATCGGGAAACACCATATATTTT. It specifies CASTTKSGNTIYF.